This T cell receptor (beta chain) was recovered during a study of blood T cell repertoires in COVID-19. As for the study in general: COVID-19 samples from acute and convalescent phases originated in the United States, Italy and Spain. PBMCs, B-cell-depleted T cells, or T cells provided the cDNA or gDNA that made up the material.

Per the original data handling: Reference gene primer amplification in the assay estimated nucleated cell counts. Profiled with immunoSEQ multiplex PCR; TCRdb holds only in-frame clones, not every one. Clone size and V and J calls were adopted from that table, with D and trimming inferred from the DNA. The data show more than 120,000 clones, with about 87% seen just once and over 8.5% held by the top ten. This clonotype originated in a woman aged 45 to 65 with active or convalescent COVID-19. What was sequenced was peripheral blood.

The CDR3 nucleotides read TGTGCCAGCAGTCCACCCGGGGCAGGGGGTGCCGGCGAGACCCAGTACTTC. Translated, it gives CASSPPGAGGAGETQYF. V is TRBV6-6 and J is TRBJ2-5; 7 nucleotides agree with TRBD1. The CDR3 has 17 amino acids. CDR1 MNHNY and CDR2 SVGAGI come from the germline V gene (reference sequence). V lost 5 bases to trimming and J lost 5 bases; unmatched junction nucleotides: 17.